This T cell receptor (beta chain) was recorded in a study of blood T cell repertoires in COVID-19. The wider study: Researchers got acute and convalescent COVID-19 samples from the United States, Italy and Spain. PBMCs, B-cell-depleted T cells, or T cells provided the cDNA or gDNA that made up the material.

The germline V gene has CDR1 MNHEY and CDR2 SVGAGI. With 7 bases removed from V and 6 bases from J, the gap between germline ends came to 16 bases. This CDR3 is built from 13 residues. The table lists this clone with a few counts. Source study methods: Counts of nucleated cells, estimated from reference gene primer amplification, were obtained. Profiling relied on immunoSEQ multiplex PCR, and the TCRdb table lists in-frame clones only, not all of them. V and J calls and clone size follow that table, whereas D and trimming were derived from the DNA. The table includes about 190,000 clones, roughly four fifths detected once.

Sequencing was carried out using peripheral blood. The source is a woman aged 40 to 55 with acute or convalescent COVID-19. J is TRBJ2-7 and V is TRBV6-5; D call uncertain. The CDR3 sequence: CASTDFTRSEQYF. In nucleotides, the CDR3 is TGTGCCAGCACCGATTTTACGAGGTCCGAGCAGTACTTC.